A selection of T cell receptor beta chains follows, all from one sample in a study of technical replicates of blood from several donors. Using immunoSEQ multiplex PCR, the repertoire was profiled, and TCRdb retains in-frame clones only, with some absent. The repertoire holds approximately 100,000 clones, with 90% to 97% as singletons. Sequences were obtained from T cells isolated from PBMCs. These receptors were obtained from a human donor in good health. Each CDR3 is given with its conserved first and last residue. The D gene is left open where the match is weak. Size tells how often a clone was seen (once, few, many) or the class of an expanded clone, and some rows leave it out.

NA	TRBV7-6	TRBJ2-2	NA	TGTGCCAGCAGCTTAGTTATCCGGGGAAAGAACACCGGGGAGCTGTTTTTT	CASSLVIRGKNTGELFF
NA	TRBV28	TRBJ2-2	TRBD1	TGTGCCAGCAGTCGACAGGGAAACACCGGGGAGCTGTTTTTT	CASSRQGNTGELFF
NA	TRBV11-2	TRBJ2-5	TRBD2	TGTGCCAGCAGCTCAGCGGGAGGCATGCGGACCCAGTACTTC	CASSSAGGMRTQYF
NA	TRBV5-1	TRBJ2-2	NA	TGCGCCAGCAGTGGGGGCACGAACACCGGGGAGCTGTTTTTT	CASSGGTNTGELFF
NA	TRBV29-1	TRBJ2-2	NA	TGCAGCGTTGTTGAAGCCGTGGCGCGGACCGGGGAGCTGTTTTTT	CSVVEAVARTGELFF
NA	TRBV6-1	TRBJ2-7	NA	TGTGCCAGCAGTGAACGCGGGACAGCAAGTTGGGACTTC	CASSERGTASWDF
NA	TRBV5-1	TRBJ2-5	NA	TGCGCCAGCAGCTTGCTGACAGCCCAAGAGACCCAGTACTTC	CASSLLTAQETQYF
NA	TRBV5-8	TRBJ1-5	TRBD1	TGTGCCAGCAGCTTGGTAGGGGGCGACAAGCCCCAGCATTTT	CASSLVGGDKPQHF
NA	TRBV5-1	TRBJ2-1	TRBD1	TGCGCCAGCAGCCTGAATGAGGGACAGGCCCGACACCCCCCTTACAATGAGCAGTTCTTC	CASSLNEGQARHPPYNEQFF
NA	TRBV29-1	TRBJ2-2	TRBD1	TGCAGCGTATTGACAGGGGTTAACACCGGGGAGCTGTTTTTT	CSVLTGVNTGELFF
medium-sized	TRBV6-5	TRBJ1-1	NA	TGTGCCAGCAGCAGGGAAGGTACTGAAGCTTTCTTT	CASSREGTEAFF
NA	TRBV19	TRBJ2-5	NA	TGTGCCAGTAGTTACGGACAGTTAGAGACCCAGTACTTC	CASSYGQLETQYF
NA	TRBV5-1	TRBJ2-1	NA	TGCGCCAGCAGCCTAGACAGCACTGAGCAGTTCTTC	CASSLDSTEQFF
NA	TRBV27	TRBJ2-3	NA	TGTGCCAGCAGTTTATACACCCCGGGAGGCACAGATACGCAGTATTTT	CASSLYTPGGTDTQYF
NA	TRBV4-1	TRBJ2-7	TRBD1	TGCGCCAGCAGCCAGGCAGGGGGCGGTTGGGAGCAGTACTTC	CASSQAGGGWEQYF
NA	TRBV10-3	TRBJ1-2	NA	TGTGCCATCAGTGAGCACCCCCGGACCGAGAATCTTTTAGCGGACTATGGCTACACCTTC	CAISEHPRTENLLADYGYTF
once	TRBV4-2	TRBJ2-7	NA	TGTGCCAGCAGCCCCCAAGGACACACCTACGAGCAGTACTTC	CASSPQGHTYEQYF
NA	TRBV27	TRBJ1-2	TRBD1	TGTGCCAGCAGTCCGACGACAGGGCCATATGGCTACACCTTC	CASSPTTGPYGYTF
once	TRBV6-1	TRBJ1-6	TRBD1	TGTGCCAGCGGAGTAGGACAGGGTTTTAATTCACCCCTCCACTTT	CASGVGQGFNSPLHF